The source of this T cell receptor beta chain is a study of blood T cells in healthy people across ages. Overall study results and limits: Because donor CMV status was unknown, expanded clonotype changes were possibly confounded.

The second PCR ran roughly 7 to 11 cycles with a sample-barcoded 5' primer and J-beta primers. TCRdb passed the 5' RACE reads through MiXCR, listing each CDR3 protein once. Among about 1,600,000 distinct CDR3 sequences listed, roughly 45% were seen once. The germline CDR1 and CDR2 sequences are LGHNA and YNFKEQ. This CDR3 spans 14 amino acids. The V gene end was trimmed by 1 base and the J gene end by 3 bases; junction bases not matched to a gene: 0. With regard to this clonotype: No antigen is known for it.

Sequenced: blood. The chain employs TRBV4-2 and TRBJ2-5, with TRBD2 matching 9 bases. This receptor was identified in a woman between 18 and 29 years old in good health. The CDR3: CASSQGGGEETQYF. CDR3 DNA: TGTGCCAGCAGCCAAGGCGGGGGGGAAGAGACCCAGTACTTC.